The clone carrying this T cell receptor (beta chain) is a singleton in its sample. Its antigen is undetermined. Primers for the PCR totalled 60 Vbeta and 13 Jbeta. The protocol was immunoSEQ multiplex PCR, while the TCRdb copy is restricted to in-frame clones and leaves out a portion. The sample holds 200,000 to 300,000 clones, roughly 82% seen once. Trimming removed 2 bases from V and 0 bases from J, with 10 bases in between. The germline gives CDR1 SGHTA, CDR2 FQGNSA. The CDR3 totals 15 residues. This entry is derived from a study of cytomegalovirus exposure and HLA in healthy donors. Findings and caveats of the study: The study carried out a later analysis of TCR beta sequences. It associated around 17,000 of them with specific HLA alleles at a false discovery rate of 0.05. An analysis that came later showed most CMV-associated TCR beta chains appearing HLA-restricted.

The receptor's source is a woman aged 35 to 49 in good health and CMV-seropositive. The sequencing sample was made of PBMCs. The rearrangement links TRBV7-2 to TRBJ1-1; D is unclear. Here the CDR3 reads CASSLSVRMNTEAFF. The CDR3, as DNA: TGTGCCAGCAGCTTATCAGTCAGAATGAACACTGAAGCTTTCTTT.